A single sample is the source of the 16 T cell receptor beta chains below, sequenced in a study of OX40 agonist ivuxolimab in advanced cancers. Some clones are missing from TCRdb's copy, which holds only in-frame ones; the method was immunoSEQ multiplex PCR. Of over 9,000 clones in the sample, roughly four fifths were seen once. The sample here was CD4+ or CD8+ T cells sorted from blood, taken in a trial of the OX40 agonist ivuxolimab. These receptor sequences come from an adult with an advanced solid tumor such as melanoma, head and neck, liver or kidney cancer.

This clone was seen just once. The rearrangement links TRBV5-5 to TRBJ1-4, with D perhaps TRBD1 (5 bases). The V gene's germline CDR1 is SGHKS and CDR2 YYEKEE (reference sequence). This CDR3 region has 13 residues. V was clipped by 3 bases and J by 4 bases, with 7 bases between them. The CDR3 spells CASSSGHNEKLFF. CDR3 bases: TGTGCCAGCAGCTCTGGACATAATGAAAAACTGTTTTTT.

The chain joins TRBV7-9 to TRBJ2-5, with 7 bases fitting TRBD1. Germline-derived CDR1 and CDR2 are SEHNR and FQNEAQ (reference sequence). CDR3 length: 13 amino acids. Unmatched junction bases numbered 2, after V lost 4 bases and J lost 3 bases. The CDR3 here is CASSSDREETQYF. Written as DNA, the CDR3 is TGTGCCAGCAGCTCAGACAGGGAAGAGACCCAGTACTTC.

V gene TRBV7-6 combines with J gene TRBJ2-1, with D unresolved. CDR1 is SGHVS, CDR2 FNYEAQ, per germline. This CDR3 contains 13 residues. Trimming pared 4 bases from V and 6 bases from J, leaving 10 bases between. Here the CDR3 reads CASSSDGSNEQFF. The CDR3 coding sequence is TGTGCCAGCAGCTCTGACGGATCCAATGAGCAGTTCTTC.

This clone was recorded only once. The chain has TRBV6-1 and TRBJ1-5; possibly TRBD1 for D (6 bases). Germline lookup yields CDR1 MNHNS and CDR2 SASEGT. V was cut by 5 bases and J by 4 bases, with 9 bases left in between. This CDR3 contains 13 residues. Here the CDR3 reads CASSWGPNQPQHF. CDR3 nucleotides: TGTGCCAGCAGTTGGGGGCCTAATCAGCCCCAGCATTTT.

The V gene is TRBV7-8, the J gene TRBJ2-7; D is possibly TRBD2 (6 bases). V lost 1 base to trimming and J lost 0 bases, with 16 bases between them. The length of the CDR3 is 17 residues. Germline-derived CDR1 and CDR2 are SGHVS and FQNEAQ. The DNA for the CDR3 is TGTGCCAGCAGCTTAGGGGACTTACTACCCTACTCCTACGAGCAGTACTTC. Protein sequence: CASSLGDLLPYSYEQYF. Based on the CDR3 plus reference TRBV7-8 and TRBJ2-7, the full variable domain is GAGVSQSPRYKVAKRGQDVALRCDPISGHVSLFWYQQALGQGPEFLTYFQNEAQLDKSGLPSDRFFAERPEGSVSTLKIQRTQQEDSAVYLCASSLGDLLPYSYEQYFGPGTRLTVT.

The chain employs TRBV11-2 and TRBJ2-7, with 7 bases identical to TRBD2. In germline, CDR1 is SGHAT, CDR2 FQNNGV. The CDR3 totals 16 residues. Trimming at V came to 5 bases and at J to 5 bases, leaving 15 bases not matched to a gene. CDR3 residues: CASSPGPGEGVNEQYF. The CDR3 DNA is TGTGCCAGCAGCCCGGGGCCGGGGGAGGGCGTGAACGAGCAGTACTTC.

The chain carries TRBV14 and TRBJ1-2; the D gene is possibly TRBD1 (5 bases). CDR1 and CDR2 (germline): SGHDN, FVKESK. Trimming removed 0 bases at V and 1 base at J, with 9 bases between. This CDR3 region has 15 residues. CDR3 sequence: CASSQEGAVNYGYTF. The CDR3 DNA reads as TGTGCCAGCAGCCAAGAAGGGGCAGTTAACTATGGCTACACCTTC.

In its sample, this clone is large (0.1 to 1%). The chain recombines TRBV11-2 with TRBJ2-7; D is uncertain. The germline V gene has CDR1 SGHAT and CDR2 FQNNGV. CDR3 length: 12 residues. The ends were cut back, 5 bases at V and 3 bases at J, with 8 bases in the middle. The CDR3 region is CASSATYYEQYF. DNA for the CDR3: TGTGCCAGCAGCGCGACCTACTACGAGCAGTACTTC.

This rearrangement joins TRBV9 to TRBJ2-1, with a weak D call TRBD2 (5 bases). This CDR3 is 11 amino acids long. CDR1 and CDR2 from the germline V gene are SGDLS and YYNGEE. V lost 4 bases and J lost 10, with 9 bases in between. CDR3 in amino acids: CASSLDLEQFF. The CDR3 DNA sequence: TGTGCCAGCAGCCTGGACTTAGAGCAGTTCTTC.

V usage is TRBV7-4 and J usage is TRBJ2-5; TRBD2 aligns across 9 bases. CDR1 is SGHVT, CDR2 SQSDAQ, per germline. The length of the CDR3 is 16 residues. The V gene end was trimmed by 1 base and the J gene end by 2 bases; junction bases not matched to a gene: 5. The CDR3 loop is CASSLDLAGRQETQYF. The CDR3 region has the DNA TGTGCCAGCAGCTTAGATCTAGCGGGGCGTCAAGAGACCCAGTACTTC.

The J gene is TRBJ2-6, the V gene TRBV6-5, with 7 bases matching TRBD1. Germline assignment: CDR1 MNHEY and CDR2 SVGAGI. The CDR3 sequence is 15 residues long. The ends lost 5 bases at V and 2 bases at J; junction bases unmatched: 3. CDR3: CASSRQGTGANVLTF. The CDR3 DNA reads as TGTGCCAGCAGTCGACAGGGAACTGGGGCCAACGTCCTGACTTTC.

V is TRBV7-3 and J is TRBJ2-7, with TRBD2 matching 8 bases. This CDR3 region has 15 residues. V lost 4 bases, J lost 4 bases, and 9 bases stayed unmatched. Germline loops: CDR1 SGHTA, CDR2 FQGTGA. The CDR3 region has the DNA TGTGCCAGCAGCTCCCGGCGGCGGGGGGTGTACGAGCAGTACTTC. Translation: CASSSRRRGVYEQYF. Supplemented by reference TRBV7-3 and TRBJ2-7, the full variable domain reads GAGVSQTPSNKVTEKGKYVELRCDPISGHTALYWYRQSLGQGPEFLIYFQGTGAADDSGLPNDRFFAVRPEGSVSTLKIQRTERGDSAVYLCASSSRRRGVYEQYFGPGTRLTVT.

The rearrangement uses TRBV7-9 and TRBJ2-1; 8 nucleotides line up with TRBD1. After removal of 3 bases from V and 6 bases from J, the junction contained 10 bases not matched to a gene. The CDR3 spans 16 residues. Germline CDR1 reads SEHNR; CDR2 reads FQNEAQ (reference sequence). DNA for the CDR3: TGTGCCAGCAGCTTTTCCGGACAGGGCGTTCTCAATGAGCAGTTCTTC. Translating it yields CASSFSGQGVLNEQFF.

This clone occurred once. V and J are TRBV7-9 and TRBJ2-1, with TRBD2 matching over 16 bases. The trim removed 6 bases at V and 6 bases at J, leaving 5 bases unmatched. The germline gives CDR1 SEHNR, CDR2 FQNEAQ (reference sequence). The CDR3 covers 16 residues. The DNA for the CDR3 is TGTGCCAGCAGAGGGACTAGCGGGGGGGCCGCCAATGAGCAGTTCTTC. Amino acid sequence: CASRGTSGGAANEQFF. Supplemented by reference TRBV7-9 and TRBJ2-1, the full variable domain reads DTGVSQNPRHKITKRGQNVTFRCDPISEHNRLYWYRQTLGQGPEFLTYFQNEAQLEKSRLLSDRFSAERPKGSFSTLEIQRTEQGDSAMYLCASRGTSGGAANEQFFGPGTRLTVL.

The genes are TRBV4-1 and TRBJ1-1; D is unresolved. Germline values: CDR1 MGHRA, CDR2 YSYEKL. Trimming removed 1 base from V and 6 bases from J, with 6 bases in between. The CDR3 totals 12 residues. CDR3 amino acids: CASSQAGAEAFF. The CDR3, as DNA: TGCGCCAGCAGCCAAGCCGGTGCTGAAGCTTTCTTT.

V gene TRBV7-9 combines with J gene TRBJ2-7, with TRBD1 matching 7 bases. Germline assignment: CDR1 SEHNR and CDR2 FQNEAQ (reference sequence). With 3 bases clipped from V and 0 bases from J, the junction kept 5 bases outside the gene matches. The CDR3 contains 15 residues. The DNA for the CDR3 is TGTGCCAGCAGCTTCTTGGCAGGGGGCTCCTACGAGCAGTACTTC. It encodes CASSFLAGGSYEQYF.